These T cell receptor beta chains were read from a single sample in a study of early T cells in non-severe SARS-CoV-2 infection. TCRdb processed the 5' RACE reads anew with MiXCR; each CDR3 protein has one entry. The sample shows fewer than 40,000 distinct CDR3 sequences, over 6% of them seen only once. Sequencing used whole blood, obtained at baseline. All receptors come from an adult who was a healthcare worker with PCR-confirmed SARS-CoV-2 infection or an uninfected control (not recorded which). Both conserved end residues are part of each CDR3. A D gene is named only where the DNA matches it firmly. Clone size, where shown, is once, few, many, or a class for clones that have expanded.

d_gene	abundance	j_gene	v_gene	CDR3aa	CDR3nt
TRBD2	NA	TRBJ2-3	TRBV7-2	CASSLGWLAGGPSTDTQYF	TGTGCCAGCAGCTTGGGGTGGCTAGCGGGAGGGCCTTCGACAGATACGCAGTATTTT
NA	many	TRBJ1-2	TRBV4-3	CASSHATGTNYGYTF	TGCGCCAGCAGCCACGCAACAGGGACTAACTATGGCTACACCTTC
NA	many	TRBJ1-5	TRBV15	CATSRDWGSNQPQHF	TGTGCCACCAGCAGAGACTGGGGTAGCAATCAGCCCCAGCATTTT
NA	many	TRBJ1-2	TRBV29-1	CSGVSGTSFGYTF	TGCAGCGGAGTAAGTGGAACGAGTTTTGGCTACACCTTC
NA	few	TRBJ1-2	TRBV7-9	CASSSIHGYTF	TGTGCCAGCAGCTCCATTCATGGCTACACCTTC
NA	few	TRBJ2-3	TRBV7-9	CASSFPRSTDTQYF	TGTGCCAGCAGCTTCCCCAGAAGCACAGATACGCAGTATTTT
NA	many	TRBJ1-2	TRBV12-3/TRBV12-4	CASSFVGGSGYTF	TGTGCCAGCAGTTTCGTCGGGGGCTCTGGCTACACCTTC
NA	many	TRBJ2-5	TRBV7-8	CASSPRTNQETQYF	TGTGCCAGCAGCCCTCGGACAAATCAAGAGACCCAGTACTTC
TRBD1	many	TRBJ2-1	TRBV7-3	CASSLRGLGVGQAAEQFF	TGTGCCAGCAGCTTAAGAGGCCTGGGCGTGGGACAGGCGGCCGAGCAGTTCTTC
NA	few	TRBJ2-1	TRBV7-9	CASSSLTGTYYNEQFF	TGTGCCAGCAGTTCACTGACAGGGACTTATTACAATGAGCAGTTCTTC
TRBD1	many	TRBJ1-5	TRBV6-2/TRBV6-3	CASSSGTGGQPQHF	TGTGCCAGCAGCTCCGGGACAGGTGGTCAGCCCCAGCATTTT
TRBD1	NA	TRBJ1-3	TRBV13	CASSTGTGISGNTIYF	TGTGCCAGCAGCACCGGGACAGGGATCTCTGGAAACACCATATATTTT
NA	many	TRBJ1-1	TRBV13	CASSLEVGSAEAFF	TGTGCCAGCAGCTTAGAGGTTGGATCTGCTGAAGCTTTCTTT
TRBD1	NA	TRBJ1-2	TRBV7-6	CASSLGGQAYGYTF	TGTGCCAGCAGCTTAGGAGGACAGGCCTATGGCTACACCTTC
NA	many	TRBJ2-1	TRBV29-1	CSVEWGVGNEQFF	TGCAGCGTTGAATGGGGGGTTGGGAATGAGCAGTTCTTC
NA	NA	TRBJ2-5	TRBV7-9	CASSYSGLQETQYF	TGTGCCAGCAGCTACAGCGGGCTCCAAGAGACCCAGTACTTC
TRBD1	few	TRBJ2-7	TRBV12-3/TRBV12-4	CASSLGGGSNEQYF	TGTGCCAGCAGTTTAGGAGGGGGCAGCAACGAGCAGTACTTC
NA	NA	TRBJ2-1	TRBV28	CASSLGPHSYNEQFF	TGTGCCAGCAGTTTAGGTCCTCACTCCTACAATGAGCAGTTCTTC
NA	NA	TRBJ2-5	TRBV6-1	CASSESAVQETQYF	TGTGCCAGCAGTGAATCCGCAGTTCAAGAGACCCAGTACTTC
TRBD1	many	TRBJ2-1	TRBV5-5	CASRPQGWGEQFF	TGTGCCAGCAGGCCACAGGGGTGGGGTGAGCAGTTCTTC
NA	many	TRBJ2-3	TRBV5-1	CASSLVPLDTQYF	TGCGCCAGCAGCTTGGTCCCCCTGGATACGCAGTATTTT
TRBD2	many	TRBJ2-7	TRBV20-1	CSARQTGLGTYEQYF	TGCAGTGCTAGGCAAACGGGACTAGGGACCTACGAGCAGTACTTC
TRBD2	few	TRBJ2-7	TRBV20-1	CRASGRNEQYF	TGCAGGGCTAGCGGGAGAAACGAGCAGTACTTC
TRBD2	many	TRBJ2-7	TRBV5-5	CASSSSAGSTYEQYF	TGTGCCAGCAGCTCTTCAGCGGGGTCGACCTACGAGCAGTACTTC
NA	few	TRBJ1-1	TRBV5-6	CASNGRSLDTEAFF	TGTGCCAGCAACGGACGATCCCTGGACACTGAAGCTTTCTTT
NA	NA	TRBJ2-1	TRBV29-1	CSARRATYNEQFF	TGCAGCGCCCGGCGGGCTACCTACAATGAGCAGTTCTTC
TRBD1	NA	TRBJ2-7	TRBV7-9	CASSMGQGKNEQYF	TGTGCCAGCAGCATGGGACAGGGAAAAAACGAGCAGTACTTC
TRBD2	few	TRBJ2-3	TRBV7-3	CASSFFSGGTTDTQYF	TGTGCCAGCAGCTTTTTTAGCGGGGGGACCACAGATACGCAGTATTTT
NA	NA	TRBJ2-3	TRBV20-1	CSARDAQFSTDTQYF	TGCAGTGCTAGAGATGCACAATTTAGCACAGATACGCAGTATTTT
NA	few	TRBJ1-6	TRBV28	CASSPGRQNLRSSYNSPLHF	TGTGCCAGCAGTCCCGGCCGACAGAACCTTCGGAGCTCCTATAATTCACCCCTCCACTTT
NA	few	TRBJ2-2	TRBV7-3	CASSSLGNTGELFF	TGTGCCAGCAGCTCACTAGGGAACACCGGGGAGCTGTTTTTT
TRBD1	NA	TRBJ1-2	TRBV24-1	CATSDPGTGGFGYTF	TGTGCCACCAGTGATCCCGGGACAGGGGGCTTTGGCTACACCTTC